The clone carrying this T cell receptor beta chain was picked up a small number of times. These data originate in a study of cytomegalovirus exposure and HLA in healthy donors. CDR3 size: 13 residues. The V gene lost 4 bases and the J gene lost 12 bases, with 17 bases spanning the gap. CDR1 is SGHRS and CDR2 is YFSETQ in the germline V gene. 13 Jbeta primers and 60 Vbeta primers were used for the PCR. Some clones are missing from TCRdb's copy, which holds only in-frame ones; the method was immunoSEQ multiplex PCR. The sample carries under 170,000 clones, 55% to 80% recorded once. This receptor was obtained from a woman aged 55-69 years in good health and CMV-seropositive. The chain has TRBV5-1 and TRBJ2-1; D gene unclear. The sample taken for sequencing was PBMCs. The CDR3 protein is CASSPPSSQVQFF. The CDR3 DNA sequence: TGCGCCAGCAGCCCCCCGTCCAGCCAGGTGCAGTTCTTC.